The next 26 T cell receptor beta chains were all read from a single sample in a study of T cells in women clearing cervical HPV infection. The table came from immunoSEQ multiplex PCR; TCRdb's copy has only in-frame clones and leaves some out. This specimen shows some 46,000 clones; the ten leading clones hold approximately 40%. Material: blood buffy coat. The receptors derive from a woman aged 18 to 75 with a cervical HPV16 infection that either progressed to CIN3+ or cleared (not recorded which).

Turning to this clone: Sequencing ends 3 residues short of the CDR3 end; the germline J gene provides the rest. The rearrangement uses TRBV6-2 or TRBV6-3 and TRBJ2-1, with TRBD2 matching 8 bases. The CDR3 has 13 amino acids. Germline CDR1 reads MNHEY; CDR2 reads SVGEGT. V lost 6 bases to trimming and J lost 9 bases; unmatched junction nucleotides: 7. Partial CDR3 DNA: TGTGCCAGCAGACTCGTAGCGGGAACTGAG. This translates into CASRLVAGTE. The entire CDR3 protein is CASRLVAGTEQFF.

CDR3 bases read: TGTGCCAGTAGTCAGGTCATTAGGGTCCCCTATGGC. Translating gives CASSQVIRVPYG. The CDR3 reads in full as CASSQVIRVPYGYTF. The chain recombines TRBV19 with TRBJ1-2; D call uncertain. The DNA ends 3 residues before the CDR3 does, and the rest of the CDR3 is filled in from the germline J gene. The CDR3 runs to 15 residues. The germline CDR1 and CDR2 sequences are LNHDA and SQIVND (reference sequence). Trimming left V 5 bases short and J 4 bases short, with 17 bases between.

As concerns this clone: The CDR3 extends 3 residues past the end of the read, so its final part is completed from the germline J gene. The chain carries TRBV6-2 or TRBV6-3 and TRBJ2-7; D not certain. Trimming removed 5 bases at V and 2 bases at J, with 13 bases between. Germline-derived CDR1 and CDR2 are MNHEY and SVGEGT. This CDR3 has 14 residues. CDR3 residues: CASSPSPVAYEQYF. The part of the CDR3 DNA that was read is TGTGCCAGCAGTCCCAGTCCAGTTGCCTACGAG.

About this clone: The read comes to an end 3 residues before the CDR3 does, leaving the germline J gene to fill in the end. The genes are TRBV6-8 and TRBJ1-6; D perhaps matches TRBD1 (6 bases). The germline V gene encodes CDR1 MNHGY and CDR2 SAAAGT. V was trimmed by 8 bases and J by 7 bases, leaving 18 bases between them. This CDR3 has 15 amino acids. The sequenced CDR3 bases are TGTGCCAGCCCCGACGCAGGGGCGCCCAATTCACCC. Encoded protein: CASPDAGAPNSP. The entire CDR3 sequence reads CASPDAGAPNSPLHF.

To note about this clone: The read ends 3 residues before the CDR3 terminus; that terminus is restored from the germline J gene. The V gene is TRBV2, the J gene TRBJ2-1; D may be TRBD1 (5 bases). With 5 bases removed from V and 7 bases from J, the gap between germline ends came to 9 bases. The germline gives CDR1 SNHLY, CDR2 FYNNEI. The length of the CDR3 is 12 residues. The sequenced part of the CDR3 DNA is TGTGCCAGCAGTACGCAGGGAAATGAG. Translation: CASSTQGNE. The entire CDR3 sequence reads CASSTQGNEQFF.

About this clone: From the germline J gene comes the end of the CDR3, since the read stops 3 residues before it. The rearrangement joins TRBV7-2 to TRBJ1-1; D unresolved. The ends were cut back, 7 bases at V and 1 base at J, with 10 bases in the middle. Germline V gene data show CDR1 as SGHTA and CDR2 as FQGNSA. The CDR3 sequence is 13 residues long. CDR3 protein: CASTKTGNTEAFF. The sequenced part of the CDR3 DNA is TGTGCCAGCACCAAGACGGGGAACACTGAA.

Regarding this clone: The CDR3 is cut off 3 residues early in the read; its end comes from the germline J gene. V is TRBV12-3 or TRBV12-4 and J is TRBJ2-7; TRBD1 matches 9 bases. The CDR3 has 14 residues. V lost 6 bases and J lost 2; bases outside the gene matches: 5. The CDR3 spells CASRGGTGPYEQYF. CDR3 bases read: TGTGCCAGCAGGGGAGGGACAGGGCCCTACGAG.

With respect to this clone: The read ends 3 residues early relative to the CDR3; the germline J gene fills the gap. V usage is TRBV18 and J usage is TRBJ2-3; D is perhaps TRBD2 (6 bases). Per the germline V gene, CDR1 is KGHSH and CDR2 is LQKENI. The CDR3 is made up of 16 amino acids. Incomplete CDR3 DNA: TGTGCCAGCTCACGAGCGGGCACTCCGAGGGGTTCGCCG. Residues: CASSRAGTPRGSP. The entire CDR3 protein is CASSRAGTPRGSPQYF.

A note on this clone: The read comes to an end 3 residues before the CDR3 does, leaving the germline J gene to fill in the end. J is TRBJ2-2 and V is TRBV7-8; no definite D call. CDR3 length: 13 residues. Trimming removed 4 bases at V and 5 bases at J, with 8 bases between. Germline V gene data show CDR1 as SGHVS and CDR2 as FQNEAQ. CDR3 DNA (partial): TGTGCCAGCAGCTCCCTAAAAACCGGGGAG. Translated, it gives CASSSLKTGE. Given in full, the CDR3 is CASSSLKTGELFF.

Of note for this clone: The read gets to within 3 residues of the CDR3 end, and the germline J gene fills in the rest. The chain has TRBV18 and TRBJ1-1; 9 bases are a match to TRBD1. The CDR3 totals 16 residues. The junction had 14 bases not matched to a gene; V was cut back by 6 bases and J by 6 bases. CDR1 and CDR2 from the germline V gene are KGHSH and LQKENI. CDR3 DNA, as far as it was read: TGTGCCAGCTCTCCAAACCGGGACAGGGTTTCCGCTGAA. Translated: CASSPNRDRVSAE. Given in full, the CDR3 is CASSPNRDRVSAEAFF. The full variable domain, in which reference TRBV18 and TRBJ1-1 provide the parts outside the CDR3, is NAGVMQNPRHLVRRRGQEARLRCSPMKGHSHVYWYRQLPEEGLKFMVYLQKENIIDESGMPKERFSAEFPKEGPSILRIQQVVRGDSAAYFCASSPNRDRVSAEAFFGQGTRLTVV.

Worth noting for this clone: Sequencing ends 3 residues short of the CDR3 end; the germline J gene provides the rest. This chain links TRBV13 with TRBJ2-2, with a tentative D call TRBD1 (6 bases). CDR3 size: 12 residues. Trimming took off 5 bases at V and 8 bases at J, with 9 bases between the two ends. Germline CDR1 and CDR2: PRHDT and FYEKMQ (reference sequence). CDR3: CASSPRGGELFF. Partial CDR3 DNA: TGTGCCAGCAGCCCCAGGGGAGGGGAG. The full variable domain, rest sourced from reference TRBV13 and TRBJ2-2, is AAGVIQSPRHLIKEKRETATLKCYPIPRHDTVYWYQQGPGQDPQFLISFYEKMQSDKGSIPDRFSAQQFSDYHSELNMSSLELGDSALYFCASSPRGGELFFGEGSRLTVL.

As to this clone: The CDR3 is cut off 3 residues early in the read; its end comes from the germline J gene. The gene calls are TRBV2 and TRBJ2-4; 8 bases match TRBD2. Germline-derived CDR1 and CDR2 are SNHLY and FYNNEI. This CDR3 comprises 16 residues. The covered CDR3 bases are TGTGCCAGCAGTGAGGCGGGGCTAGCGGGCACAGAGACT. It yields the protein CASSEAGLAGTET. The complete CDR3 protein is CASSEAGLAGTETQYF.

About this clone itself: The read terminates 3 residues before the CDR3 end, so the remaining end is supplied by the germline J gene. V gene TRBV7-9 combines with J gene TRBJ1-2, with D perhaps matching TRBD1 (5 bases). Germline CDR1 and CDR2: SEHNR and FQNEAQ (reference sequence). The CDR3 length is 14 residues. V was clipped by 2 bases and J by 4 bases, with 11 bases between them. The sequenced part of the CDR3 DNA is TGTGCCAGCAGCTTATTGACAGACCCCTATGGC. Translation: CASSLLTDPYG. From start to end, the CDR3 is CASSLLTDPYGYTF.

In the case of this clone: The read is 3 residues too short to cover the CDR3 end, so that end is filled in from the germline J gene. The chain combines TRBV10-3 with TRBJ2-1, with 11 nucleotides matching TRBD2. From germline, CDR1 is ENHRY and CDR2 SYGVKD. J was trimmed by 5 bases and V by 10 bases; bases with no gene match: 4. The CDR3 is 13 amino acids. The covered CDR3 bases are TGTGCCACGGGGACTAGCGGAAACAATGAG. This codes for CATGTSGNNE. In full, the CDR3 is CATGTSGNNEQFF.

As concerns this clone: Sequencing ends 3 residues short of the CDR3 end; the germline J gene provides the rest. The gene calls are TRBV30 and TRBJ2-4, with 10 bases matching TRBD1. The CDR3 sequence is 18 residues long. Germline CDR1 and CDR2: GTSNPN and SVGIG (reference sequence). CDR3 sequence: CAWSVPPGGQGVLYGQYF. The sequenced CDR3 bases are TGTGCCTGGAGTGTTCCACCAGGTGGACAGGGGGTCCTCTATGGT. The complete variable domain, with remaining parts taken from reference TRBV30 and TRBJ2-4, reads SQTIHQWPATLVQPVGSPLSLECTVEGTSNPNLYWYRQAAGRGLQLLFYSVGIGQISSEVPQNLSASRPQDRQFILSSKKLLLSDSGFYLCAWSVPPGGQGVLYGQYFGAGTRLSVL.

Concerning this clone: The read finishes 3 residues shy of the CDR3 end, and the germline J gene is used to complete it. V is TRBV20-1 and J is TRBJ2-3; TRBD2 agrees at 8 bases. This CDR3 is built from 14 residues. Losses at the gene ends were 6 bases for V and 3 bases for J; bases not matched to a gene: 8. CDR1 is DFQATT and CDR2 is SNEGSKA in the germline V gene (reference sequence). This chain's CDR3 is CSARGGQGTDTQYF. Incomplete CDR3 DNA: TGCAGTGCACGGGGGGGGCAGGGTACAGATACG.

Details on this clone: The DNA ends 3 residues before the CDR3 does, and the rest of the CDR3 is filled in from the germline J gene. The chain recombines TRBV7-3 with TRBJ2-7; TRBD1 might be the D (5 bases). Trimming stripped 2 bases from V and 3 bases from J, with 8 bases between. This CDR3 is built from 13 residues. In germline, CDR1 is SGHTA, CDR2 FQGTGA. The DNA read from the CDR3 is TGTGCCAGCAGCTTAGACAGAAACTACGAG. Its protein product is CASSLDRNYE. The CDR3 reads in full as CASSLDRNYEQYF.

Regarding this clone: The sequenced fragment ends 3 residues before the CDR3 boundary, so the rest is inferred from the germline J gene. This chain connects TRBV20-1 to TRBJ2-3; 7 nucleotides line up with TRBD2. CDR1 and CDR2 (germline): DFQATT, SNEGSKA (reference sequence). J lost 0 bases, V lost 5 bases, and 11 bases had no gene match. This CDR3 comprises 16 residues. This CDR3 is CSALGGLGVSTDTQYF. Partial CDR3 DNA: TGCAGTGCTCTCGGCGGACTAGGAGTGAGCACAGATACG.

CDR3 amino acids: CASSSLPGELFF. CDR3 bases read: TGTGCCAGTTCTAGCCTGCCGGGGGAG. The genes are TRBV7-9 and TRBJ2-2; a possible D gene is TRBD2 (5 bases). The read falls 3 residues short of the CDR3 end, and the missing part is taken from the germline J gene. Germline assignment: CDR1 SEHNR and CDR2 FQNEAQ (reference sequence). Trimming stripped 9 bases from V and 8 bases from J, with 13 bases between. The CDR3 loop spans 12 amino acids.

Note on this clone: From the germline J gene comes the end of the CDR3, since the read stops 3 residues before it. The chain has TRBV20-1 and TRBJ1-2; possibly TRBD1 for D (6 bases). V was shortened by 7 bases and J by 4 bases, with 16 bases between the two germline ends. The germline V gene has CDR1 DFQATT and CDR2 SNEGSKA (reference sequence). The CDR3 runs 13 residues. The covered CDR3 bases are TGCAGTGTTCCAGGGGAGTGGGTCTATGGC. Translating gives CSVPGEWVYG. The whole CDR3 sequence reads CSVPGEWVYGYTF.

As regards this clone: The read gets to within 3 residues of the CDR3 end, and the germline J gene fills in the rest. J is TRBJ1-2 and V is TRBV18; maybe TRBD1 (5 bases). CDR1 is KGHSH, CDR2 LQKENI, per germline. This CDR3 region has 15 residues. The V gene lost 3 bases and the J gene lost 0 bases, with 11 bases spanning the gap. The sequenced CDR3 bases are TGTGCCAGCTCACCTCAGGGTCCCTCTAACTATGGC. Encoded protein: CASSPQGPSNYG. The entire CDR3 protein is CASSPQGPSNYGYTF. The full variable domain, completed using reference TRBV18 and TRBJ1-2, is NAGVMQNPRHLVRRRGQEARLRCSPMKGHSHVYWYRQLPEEGLKFMVYLQKENIIDESGMPKERFSAEFPKEGPSILRIQQVVRGDSAAYFCASSPQGPSNYGYTFGSGTRLTVV.

For this clone: The read is 3 residues too short to cover the CDR3 end, so that end is filled in from the germline J gene. The chain carries TRBV19 and TRBJ1-6, with D uncertain. With 3 bases removed from V and 0 bases from J, the gap between germline ends came to 6 bases. The length of the CDR3 is 15 residues. CDR1 is LNHDA, CDR2 SQIVND, per germline (reference sequence). CDR3: CASSMFSSYNSPLHF. CDR3 bases read: TGTGCCAGTAGTATGTTCAGCTCCTATAATTCACCC. Full variable domain (remainder filled in from reference TRBV19 and TRBJ1-6): DGGITQSPKYLFRKEGQNVTLSCEQNLNHDAMYWYRQDPGQGLRLIYYSQIVNDFQKGDIAEGYSVSREKKESFPLTVTSAQKNPTAFYLCASSMFSSYNSPLHFGNGTRLTVT.

This clone is deemed medium-sized (0.01 to 0.1%) by its frequency. The read ends 3 residues early relative to the CDR3; the germline J gene fills the gap. The V and J genes are TRBV9 and TRBJ1-1, with D uncertain. Trimming stripped 0 bases from V and 2 bases from J, with 8 bases between. This CDR3 contains 14 residues. CDR1 and CDR2 (germline): SGDLS, YYNGEE. This CDR3 is CASSVGQLNTEAFF. CDR3 bases read: TGTGCCAGCAGCGTAGGTCAACTCAACACTGAA. Full variable domain (remainder filled in from reference TRBV9 and TRBJ1-1): DSGVTQTPKHLITATGQRVTLRCSPRSGDLSVYWYQQSLDQGLQFLIQYYNGEERAKGNILERFSAQQFPDLHSELNLSSLELGDSALYFCASSVGQLNTEAFFGQGTRLTVV.

With respect to this clone: From the germline J gene comes the end of the CDR3, since the read stops 3 residues before it. J is TRBJ1-3 and V is TRBV4-2, with D possibly TRBD1 on 6 matching bases. CDR3 length: 16 residues. Germline V gene lookup returns CDR1 LGHNA and CDR2 YNFKEQ. V lost 0 bases and J 0 bases, leaving 9 bases between the germline ends. CDR3 DNA (partial): TGTGCCAGCAGCCAAGATGACAGGAACTCTGGAAACACC. This encodes CASSQDDRNSGNT. The complete CDR3 protein is CASSQDDRNSGNTIYF.

On this clone itself: The CDR3 end is not reached by the read, which stops 3 residues before it; the germline J gene fills it in. The V gene is TRBV20-1, the J gene TRBJ2-1; 12 bases align to TRBD2. There are 17 residues in the CDR3. Trimming removed 6 bases from V and 5 bases from J; junction bases left unmatched: 14. Germline CDR1 and CDR2: DFQATT and SNEGSKA (reference sequence). The sequenced CDR3 bases are TGCAGTGCCGAAGCTAGCGGGGGGGTGCCACCCCACAATGAG. Protein: CSAEASGGVPPHNE. The whole CDR3 sequence is CSAEASGGVPPHNEQFF.

The CDR3 protein is CAGDKGVGQPQYF. Incomplete CDR3 DNA: TGTGCCGGCGATAAAGGGGTCGGGCAGCCG. The rearrangement joins TRBV30 to TRBJ2-3; maybe TRBD1 (5 bases). The read ends 3 residues before the CDR3 terminus; that terminus is restored from the germline J gene. Germline-derived CDR1 and CDR2 are GTSNPN and SVGIG (reference sequence). The CDR3 runs 13 residues.